This T cell receptor (beta chain) was recovered during a study of immune cell composition in non-small cell lung cancer. Findings and caveats of the study: 60% to 75% of squamous and around 35% of adenocarcinoma cases had tumour-associated clones >0.5%.

Profiled with immunoSEQ multiplex PCR; TCRdb holds only in-frame clones, not every one. Altogether around 9,700 clones are present, almost 70% being singletons, with the ten largest covering more than 7%. A note on this clone: What it binds is not known.

What was sequenced was lung tumor tissue. The source is a human donor with non-small cell lung cancer.

The CDR3 DNA reads as TGTGCCAGCAGTTACGGCGGACACAAGTACCAAGAGACCCAGTACTTC. Encoded protein: CASSYGGHKYQETQYF. The chain uses TRBV6-5 and TRBJ2-5; tentative D call: TRBD1 (5 bases). This CDR3 is 16 amino acids long. Trimming left V 2 bases short and J 0 bases short, with 13 bases between. Per germline, CDR1 MNHEY and CDR2 SVGAGI.